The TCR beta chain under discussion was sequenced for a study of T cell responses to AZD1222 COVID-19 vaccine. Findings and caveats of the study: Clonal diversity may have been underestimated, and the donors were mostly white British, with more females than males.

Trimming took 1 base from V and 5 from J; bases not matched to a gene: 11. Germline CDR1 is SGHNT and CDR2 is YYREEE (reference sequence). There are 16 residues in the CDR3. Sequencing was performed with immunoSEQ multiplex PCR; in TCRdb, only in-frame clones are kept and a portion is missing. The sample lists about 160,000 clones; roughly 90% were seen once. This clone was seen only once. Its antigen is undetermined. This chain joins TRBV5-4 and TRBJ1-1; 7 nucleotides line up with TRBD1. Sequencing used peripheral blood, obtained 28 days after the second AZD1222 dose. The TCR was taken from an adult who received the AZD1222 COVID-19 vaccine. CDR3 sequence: CASSLLTADRVTEAFF. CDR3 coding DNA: TGTGCCAGCAGCTTGCTAACGGCAGACAGGGTAACTGAAGCTTTCTTT.